This record concerns one T cell receptor (beta chain) sequence. No antigen is known for it. There are no base qualities to consult, and no much larger clone falls within one base. The donors were roughly 39 Caucasian individuals from Russia, aged roughly 6 to 100 years, who were systemically healthy. About 10 milliliters of peripheral blood were collected from each donor into EDTA-treated Vacutainer tubes. Ficoll-Paque density-gradient centrifugation was used to isolate PBMCs, with at least 7 million per sample. Total RNA was extracted from PBMCs with Trizol reagent, with at least 5.5 micrograms obtained per sample. For every donor, flow cytometry on a PBMC aliquot measured the percentage of naive CD45RAhigh/CD27high T cells. This entry is derived from a study of blood T cells in healthy people across ages (dated by TCRdb to about 2015). General notes on the study: In model experiments, roughly one uniquely barcoded TCR beta cDNA molecule per two T cells was captured by template switching. To track age-related changes in TCR beta repertoire diversity, the study relied on deep sequencing normalized with unique cDNA molecular identifiers. Donors were grouped into four age groups: young (average 16 years), middle-aged (39), aged (around 56) and long-lived (just over 80). To avoid experimental bias, donors of different ages were distributed randomly across sequencing lanes. For two donors (one aged 18 to 29 and one aged 80 or older), the study analyzed two additional independent replicas of 1 million unique cDNA reads from the same blood draw. Points the paper makes about the study in general: Observed TCR beta diversity per million T cells fell roughly linearly with age, and a significant reduction was already apparent by age around 40. Observed TCR beta diversity correlated strongly with the percentage of naive T cells measured by flow cytometry. Estimates of total diversity from one million sequenced T cells were regarded as lower bounds and underestimates. Compared with the aged group, the long-lived group had more naive CD4+ T cells, fewer expanded clones and increased TCR diversity, a pattern suggesting age selection. Because profiling used bulk unsorted PBMCs, naive and antigen-experienced compartments could not be compared conclusively. Donor CMV infection status was unknown, potentially confounding age-related changes in expanded clonotypes.

Library preparation used 5' RACE. The instrument was an Illumina HiSeq 2500. A second PCR of roughly 6 to 11 cycles was run with a J-beta primer mix and a sample-barcoded 5' primer. Each TCR beta cDNA molecule received a unique molecular identifier from a template-switch 5' adaptor carrying 12 random nucleotides. Each sample yielded at least 3 million CDR3-containing paired-end reads. First-strand cDNA synthesis was performed from all RNA using the Mint cDNA synthesis kit, with priming by a TRBC-specific oligonucleotide. Following uracil-DNA glycosylase treatment, all cDNA underwent a first 18-cycle PCR with the universal primers M1SS and BC2_uni_R. The original pipeline was this. Normalization of each sample was performed by random selection of 1 million high-quality reads, each carrying a distinct molecular identifier. Instead of being binned into consensus sequences, reads with shared molecular identifiers were discarded. CDR3 identification, clonotype clustering and error correction used MiTCR with a Q25 quality threshold and the strictest error-elimination algorithm. A nonparametric unseen species model using Euler transformation provided a lower-bound estimate of total TCR beta diversity. TCRdb cleaned the public reads at Q25 with fastp, built clones with MiXCR and kept in-frame beta chains. Entries that share a CDR3 protein sequence are merged under the most common genes and DNA. It is TCRdb's table, rather than the study itself, that gives the V and J calls and clone size. Here the sample has hundreds of thousands of distinct CDR3 sequences; roughly 60% occur a single time. Around 22% of the sample rests with the top ten.

The specimen sequenced was blood. The clonotype was recovered from a man aged 30-40 years in good health.

The bases read TGCAGTGCTAGTCGGTCGGGAGAGACCCAGTACTTC. This codes for CSASRSGETQYF. This receptor chain uses TRBV20-1 and TRBJ2-5, with the D segment identity uncertain. Trimming removed 3 bases from V and 4 bases from J, leaving 9 bases between the germline ends. CDR1 and CDR2 were assigned from the germline V gene (reference sequence) as DFQATT and SNEGSKA. Counted from cysteine to phenylalanine, this CDR3 has 12 amino acids. Kept here is only the CDR3 DNA, which spans 36 bases and is read in frame from base 1.